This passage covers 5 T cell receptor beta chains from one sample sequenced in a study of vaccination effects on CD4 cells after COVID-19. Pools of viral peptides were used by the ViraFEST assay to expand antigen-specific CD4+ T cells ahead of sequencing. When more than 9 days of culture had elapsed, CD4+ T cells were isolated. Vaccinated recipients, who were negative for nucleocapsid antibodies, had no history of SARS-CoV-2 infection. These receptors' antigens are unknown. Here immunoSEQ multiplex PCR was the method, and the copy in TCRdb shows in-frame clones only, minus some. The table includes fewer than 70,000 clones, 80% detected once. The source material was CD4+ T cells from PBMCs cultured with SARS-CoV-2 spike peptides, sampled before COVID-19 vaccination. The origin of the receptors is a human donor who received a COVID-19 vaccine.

CDR3: CASSLGGPQHF. The DNA of the CDR3 is TGTGCCAGCAGCTTAGGGGGGCCCCAGCATTTT. The chain employs TRBV7-9 and TRBJ1-5; unclear D gene. The V end lost 1 base, the J end lost 9 bases, and 4 bases lay between the germline ends. This CDR3 spans 11 amino acids. CDR1 is SEHNR and CDR2 is FQNEAQ in the germline V gene (reference sequence).

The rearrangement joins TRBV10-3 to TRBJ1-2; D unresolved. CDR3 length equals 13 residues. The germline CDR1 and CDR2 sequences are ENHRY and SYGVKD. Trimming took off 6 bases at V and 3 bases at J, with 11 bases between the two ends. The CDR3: CAIREGRDYGYTF. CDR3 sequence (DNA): TGTGCCATCAGAGAGGGTCGCGACTATGGCTACACCTTC.

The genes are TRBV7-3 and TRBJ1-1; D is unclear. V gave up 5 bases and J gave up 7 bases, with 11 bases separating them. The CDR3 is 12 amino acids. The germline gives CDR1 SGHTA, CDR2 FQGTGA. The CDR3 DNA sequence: TGTGCCAGCAGCCAAGAGACGGGTGAAGCTTTCTTT. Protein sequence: CASSQETGEAFF.

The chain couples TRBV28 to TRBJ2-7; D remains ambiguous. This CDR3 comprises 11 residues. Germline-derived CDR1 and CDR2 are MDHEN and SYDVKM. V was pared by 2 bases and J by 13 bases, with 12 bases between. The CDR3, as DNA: TGTGCCAGCAGTTTACATCAGGAGCTTTACGTC. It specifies CASSLHQELYV.

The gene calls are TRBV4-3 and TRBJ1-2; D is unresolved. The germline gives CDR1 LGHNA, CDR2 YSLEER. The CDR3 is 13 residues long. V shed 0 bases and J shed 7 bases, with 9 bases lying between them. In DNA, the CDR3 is TGCGCCAGCAGCCAAGATGGTGGAGGTGGCTACACCTTC. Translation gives CASSQDGGGGYTF.